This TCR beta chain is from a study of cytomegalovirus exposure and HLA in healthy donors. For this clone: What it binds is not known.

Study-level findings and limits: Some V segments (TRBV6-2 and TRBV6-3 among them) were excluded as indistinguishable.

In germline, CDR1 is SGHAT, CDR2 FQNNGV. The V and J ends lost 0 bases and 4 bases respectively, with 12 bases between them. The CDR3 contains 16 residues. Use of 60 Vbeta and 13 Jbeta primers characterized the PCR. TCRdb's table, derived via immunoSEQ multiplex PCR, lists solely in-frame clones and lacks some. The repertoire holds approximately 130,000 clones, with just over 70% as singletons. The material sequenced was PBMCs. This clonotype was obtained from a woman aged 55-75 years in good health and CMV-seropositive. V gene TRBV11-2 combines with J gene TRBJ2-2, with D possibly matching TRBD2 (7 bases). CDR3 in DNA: TGTGCCAGCAGCTTAGAGTGGGGGGGCGGCACCGGGGAGCTGTTTTTT. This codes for CASSLEWGGGTGELFF.